This TCR beta chain was retrieved from a study of post-analysis software for immune sequencing data. At the level of the study: Included among the disease courses, which were recorded for the cohort, were relapsing-remitting, secondary progressive and progressive-relapsing multiple sclerosis.

Study-wide results and limits: Patients had higher frequencies than controls of roughly 5 TRBV segments, including TRBV5-6, TRBV5-1 and TRBV20-1. Controls significantly exceeded multiple sclerosis patients in normalized Chao1 diversity.

A word on this clonotype: Its matching antigen is unknown.

CDR3 size: 14 residues. V shed 3 bases and J shed 3 bases, with 12 bases lying between them. Looked up from germline, CDR1 is GTSNPN and CDR2 is SVGIG (reference sequence). Unique molecular identifiers tagged the TCR beta cDNA libraries. T cells, about 0.9 to 11 million of them, yielded some 500,000 cDNA molecules. TCRdb ran MiXCR on the PCR reads and lists one entry per CDR3 protein. The sample consists of roughly 600,000 distinct CDR3 sequences, about 40% of them appearing once. This chain uses TRBV30 with TRBJ1-5; D is perhaps TRBD1 (6 bases). The clonotype originates from a girl between 10 and 17 years old with multiple sclerosis. The sample comprised blood. In nucleotides, the CDR3 is TGTGCCTGGAGCCGAACAGGGATCAATCAGCCCCAGCATTTT. Its protein product is CAWSRTGINQPQHF.